This note documents a single TCR beta chain sequence. Its target antigen remains unknown. No much larger clone is present one base from it, and per-base qualities are unavailable. This entry is derived from a study of blood T cell repertoires in COVID-19 (dated by TCRdb to 2018 to 2020). General notes on the study: Samples from collaborators originated in the United States, Italy and Spain and spanned both the acute and convalescent phases of COVID-19. Nearly every sample came with metadata listing a de-identified subject ID, COVID-19 status, age in years and sex. The material from the prospective study consisted of cDNA or gDNA derived from T cells, B-cell-depleted T cells, or PBMCs. The repertoires were released in a freely available public database intended as a resource for research on the immune response to SARS-CoV-2. HLA class I and class II types, where available, came from metadata supplied by the sample provider rather than from assay-based typing. Samples were obtained from the ongoing ImmuneRACE study (first 160 participants) and from 1,254 subjects provided by 6 global collaborators. Deeply sampled blood TCRbeta repertoires from subjects exposed to, actively infected with, or recovered from COVID-19 were included in the dataset. Points the paper makes about the study in general: Clinical and demographic metadata were provided uncurated, with the amount varying by source and participant.

Collaborating institutions collected whole blood in K2EDTA tubes following their own protocols. For TCRbeta analysis, collaborators shipped samples as frozen whole blood, isolated PBMCs, or DNA extracted from either of those sample types. TCRbeta CDR3 regions were amplified from genomic DNA by means of the immunoSEQ Assay, a bias-controlled multiplex PCR. On the authors' methods: The number of nucleated cells in each sample was estimated from the amplification of reference gene primers within the assay. Sequence reads were collapsed and filtered to measure the absolute abundance of every unique TCRbeta CDR3 rearrangement. For each sample, productive Simpson clonality was calculated as the square root of Simpson's diversity index across productive rearrangements. The source is immuneACCESS, and TCRdb retained only in-frame sequences with V and J called. Part of the clones is not carried over; for the studies checked, unresolved V genes explain less than half of this, and the remainder is unexplained. D and trimming come from the DNA, and the V and J calls and clone size come from that table. This sample is represented by about 200,000 clones; about three quarters of them were singletons. The ten largest clones take up less than 6% of the sample.

The source of this sequence is a woman in her 70s with acute or convalescent COVID-19. Source material: peripheral blood.

The DNA reads TGTGCCAGCAGCTTAGGGACAGCTGAAGCTTTCTTT. Protein translation: CASSLGTAEAFF. The rearrangement joined TRBV11-2 to TRBJ1-1; TRBD1 is perhaps the D gene, given 6 matching bases. The CDR3 spans 12 residues, from the cysteine through the phenylalanine. Only the CDR3 DNA is retained, 36 bases long and in frame from the first base. The germline V gene provides CDR1 SGHAT and CDR2 FQNNGV. V loses 1 base, J loses 6 bases, and the germline ends lie 6 bases apart.